This T cell receptor beta chain was documented in a study of molecular identifiers for immune sequencing clone quantification. V was clipped by 1 base and J by 2 bases; unmatched bases: 4. The CDR3 is 16 amino acids. Germline assignment: CDR1 LNHNV and CDR2 YYDKDF (reference sequence). This clonotype has only a few counts. TCRdb ran MiXCR on the PCR reads and lists one entry per CDR3 protein. The table includes hundreds of thousands of distinct CDR3 sequences, less than 30% detected once. The V gene is TRBV15, the J gene TRBJ2-1, with 8 positions matching TRBD1. Material: naive CD8+ T cells from blood, with Jurkat cell RNA spiked in. The subset: FACS-sorted CD8+CD4-CCR7+CD45RA+ naive T cells. The TCR sequence derives from a human donor in good health. Some libraries in this study had Jurkat cell RNA spiked in. The CDR3 coding sequence is TGTGCCACCAGCAGAGGAGGACAGGGAGCCTACAATGAGCAGTTCTTC. This gives the protein CATSRGGQGAYNEQFF.